The 20 T cell receptor beta chains listed next were all sequenced from one sample in a study of cytomegalovirus exposure and HLA in healthy donors. Sequenced by immunoSEQ multiplex PCR; TCRdb stores in-frame clones only, minus some. Among some 140,000 clones listed, 86% were seen once. Sample: PBMCs. Source of these receptors: a young man in good health and CMV-seronegative.

The genes are TRBV19 and TRBJ1-5; D unresolved. The CDR3 loop spans 17 amino acids. Germline V CDR1 and CDR2: LNHDA, SQIVND (reference sequence). The V end was cut by 6 bases, the J end by 5 bases, with 23 bases between. The CDR3 loop is CASSPPQRALGDQPQHF. The DNA of the CDR3 is TGTGCCAGTAGCCCTCCACAGCGGGCCCTCGGAGATCAGCCCCAGCATTTT.

This chain links TRBV28 with TRBJ1-2; 7 nucleotides match TRBD1. In germline, CDR1 is MDHEN, CDR2 SYDVKM. This CDR3 has 13 residues. V lost 9 bases to trimming and J lost 8 bases; unmatched junction nucleotides: 12. CDR3 in amino acids: CASEALGTAGYTF. In nucleotides, the CDR3 is TGTGCCAGTGAAGCCCTCGGGACAGCCGGCTACACCTTC.

V is TRBV5-1 and J is TRBJ2-3; possibly TRBD2 for D (5 bases). V dropped 0 bases and J dropped 6 bases, with 17 bases sitting between them. Germline CDR1 SGHRS, CDR2 YFSETQ. The CDR3 spans 16 residues. DNA of the CDR3: TGCGCCAGCAGCTTGGGTGGCGGGCAGGTTGCGGATACGCAGTATTTT. Translating it yields CASSLGGGQVADTQYF.

The rearrangement joins TRBV9 to TRBJ2-7; 12 nucleotides line up with TRBD2. The V segment lost 4 bases and the J segment 2 bases; nucleotides outside the gene matches: 4. Germline assignment: CDR1 SGDLS and CDR2 YYNGEE. This CDR3 is 15 amino acids long. CDR3 residues: CASSPRTSGTYEQYF. CDR3 DNA: TGTGCCAGCAGCCCCCGGACTAGCGGGACCTACGAGCAGTACTTC.

This chain's CDR3 is CASSPSTSGGAYEQYF. CDR3 DNA: TGTGCCAGCAGCCCTTCTACTAGCGGGGGGGCCTACGAGCAGTACTTC. The chain combines TRBV7-2 with TRBJ2-7, with 13 bases lining up with TRBD2. Losses at the gene ends were 5 bases for V and 2 bases for J; bases not matched to a gene: 6. The CDR3 is 16 residues long. Germline V CDR1 and CDR2: SGHTA, FQGNSA.

V gene TRBV18 combines with J gene TRBJ2-5; maybe TRBD2 (6 bases). Germline V gene data show CDR1 as KGHSH and CDR2 as LQKENI. This CDR3 has 14 amino acids. V lost 8 bases and J 3 bases, leaving 16 bases between the germline ends. CDR3 region: CASTATGSKETQYF. CDR3 DNA: TGTGCCAGCACAGCTACCGGGAGTAAAGAGACCCAGTACTTC.

The chain carries TRBV5-1 and TRBJ2-5; 8 bases fit TRBD2. CDR3 size: 17 residues. J gave up 4 bases and V 0 bases, and 11 bases lay outside the gene matches. Germline values: CDR1 SGHRS, CDR2 YFSETQ. The DNA of the CDR3 is TGCGCCAGCAGCTTGGCCGGCAGCGGGAGTGGGGTAGAGACCCAGTACTTC. This encodes CASSLAGSGSGVETQYF.

V usage is TRBV7-2 and J usage is TRBJ2-1, with D unclear. Trimming stripped 8 bases from V and 8 bases from J, with 13 bases between. Germline CDR1 is SGHTA and CDR2 is FQGNSA. The CDR3 sequence is 12 residues long. The CDR3 DNA reads TGTGCCAGCTTCACCATAGCAGATGAGCAGTTCTTC. Amino acids: CASFTIADEQFF.

This sequence joins TRBV4-3 and TRBJ1-5; D not certain. The CDR3 contains 13 residues. Germline V gene data show CDR1 as LGHNA and CDR2 as YSLEER. The V end lost 0 bases, the J end lost 6 bases, and 6 bases lay between the germline ends. The CDR3 is CASSQDNGQPQHF. The CDR3 DNA is TGCGCCAGCAGCCAAGATAACGGTCAGCCCCAGCATTTT.

V is TRBV5-8 and J is TRBJ2-7; a possible D gene is TRBD2 (5 bases). With 0 bases removed from V and 0 bases from J, the gap between germline ends came to 13 bases. CDR1 is SGHTS and CDR2 is YDEGEE in the germline V gene. The CDR3 contains 16 residues. The CDR3 DNA is TGTGCCAGCAGCTTGGGTTACTGGGAGAGCTCCTACGAGCAGTACTTC. Amino acid sequence: CASSLGYWESSYEQYF. The full variable domain, completed using reference TRBV5-8 and TRBJ2-7, is EAGVTQSPTHLIKTRGQQATLRCSPISGHTSVYWYQQALGLGLQFLLWYDEGEERNRGNFPPRFSGRQFPNYSSELNVNALELEDSALYLCASSLGYWESSYEQYFGPGTRLTVT.

The J gene is TRBJ2-6, the V gene TRBV27; weak D call: TRBD1 (5 bases). Germline V gene lookup returns CDR1 MNHEY and CDR2 SMNVEV (reference sequence). The CDR3 extends over 22 amino acids. V was trimmed by 0 bases and J by 0 bases, leaving 24 bases between them. The CDR3 nucleotides are TGTGCCAGCAGTTTATCGGCAGACAGAGATATAACACCGTCCTCTGGGGCCAACGTCCTGACTTTC. It codes for CASSLSADRDITPSSGANVLTF.

In DNA, the CDR3 is TGTGCCAGCAGCTTAGATGAGGAGGGAGGGCTAACAGATACGCAGTATTTT. Translated: CASSLDEEGGLTDTQYF. The chain is built from TRBV7-2 and TRBJ2-3, with 7 bases fitting TRBD2. The CDR3 totals 17 residues. The junction had 10 bases not matched to a gene; V was cut back by 1 base and J by 3 bases. CDR1 is SGHTA, CDR2 FQGNSA, per germline.

This chain joins TRBV5-1 and TRBJ2-1; 7 bases agree with TRBD2. The V and J ends lost 5 bases and 5 bases, in that order; junction bases with no gene match: 10. This CDR3 region has 15 residues. The germline V gene encodes CDR1 SGHRS and CDR2 YFSETQ. CDR3: CASRGGADFNNEQFF. DNA for the CDR3: TGCGCCAGCAGGGGAGGGGCAGACTTTAACAATGAGCAGTTCTTC.

Points on this clone: This may stem from a read error, because a much larger clone lies one nucleotide away. Other DNA sequences in the same sample also yield this CDR3. V is TRBV7-9 and J is TRBJ1-2; D gene unclear. The germline V gene encodes CDR1 SEHNR and CDR2 FQNEAQ (reference sequence). The CDR3 is made up of 12 amino acids. V was shortened by 1 base and J by 4 bases, with 4 bases between the two germline ends. Here the CDR3 reads CASSLDSYGYTF. In DNA form, the CDR3 reads TGTGCCAGCAGCTTAGACAGCTATGGCTACACCTTC.

The gene calls are TRBV6-5 and TRBJ2-1; 9 bases are shared with TRBD2. The J segment lost 0 bases and the V segment lost 7 bases, leaving 4 bases of the junction unmatched. Germline values: CDR1 MNHEY, CDR2 SVGAGI. The CDR3 extends over 15 amino acids. The CDR3 nucleotides read TGTGCCAGCACCCTTAGCGGGAGCTCCTACAATGAGCAGTTCTTC. Protein product: CASTLSGSSYNEQFF.

The chain carries TRBV6-1 and TRBJ1-1; D is possibly TRBD1 (5 bases). Trimming left V 6 bases short and J 1 base short, with 9 bases between. Germline V CDR1 and CDR2: MNHNS, SASEGT. The CDR3 sequence is 13 residues long. The CDR3 here is CASSRQRNTEAFF. As DNA, the CDR3 is TGTGCCAGCAGCCGACAGAGGAACACTGAAGCTTTCTTT.

The chain uses TRBV5-1 and TRBJ1-5, with 8 positions matching TRBD1. The length of the CDR3 is 15 residues. Unmatched junction bases numbered 0, after V lost 0 bases and J lost 1 base. CDR1 SGHRS and CDR2 YFSETQ come from the germline V gene. The CDR3: CASSLGQGSNQPQHF. DNA for the CDR3: TGCGCCAGCAGCTTGGGACAGGGGAGCAATCAGCCCCAGCATTTT.

This sequence joins TRBV18 and TRBJ1-6, with D possibly TRBD1 on 5 matching bases. Germline V CDR1 and CDR2: KGHSH, LQKENI. With 3 bases removed from V and 10 bases from J, the gap between germline ends came to 16 bases. The CDR3 length is 15 residues. The CDR3 loop is CASSPTQGLGSPLHF. The DNA for the CDR3 is TGTGCCAGCTCACCCACTCAGGGTCTCGGGTCACCCCTCCACTTT.

The rearrangement joins TRBV7-9 to TRBJ2-7; 12 bases are shared with TRBD2. Per the germline V gene, CDR1 is SEHNR and CDR2 is FQNEAQ (reference sequence). The J segment lost 0 bases and the V segment lost 7 bases, leaving 13 bases of the junction unmatched. The length of the CDR3 is 18 residues. This CDR3 is CASTHWGLAGLSSYEQYF. The DNA for the CDR3 is TGTGCCAGCACTCACTGGGGACTAGCGGGTCTGAGCTCCTACGAGCAGTACTTC.

This clone was counted between two and nine times. Different DNA sequences within this sample yield the same CDR3. The V and J genes are TRBV18 and TRBJ1-2, with a possible D match to TRBD1 (5 bases). Per the germline V gene, CDR1 is KGHSH and CDR2 is LQKENI. V lost 3 bases to trimming and J lost 2 bases, with 10 bases between them. The CDR3 spans 14 residues. The CDR3 loop reads CASSPLDRNYGYTF. In DNA form, the CDR3 reads TGTGCCAGCTCACCTCTAGACAGAAACTATGGCTACACCTTC.